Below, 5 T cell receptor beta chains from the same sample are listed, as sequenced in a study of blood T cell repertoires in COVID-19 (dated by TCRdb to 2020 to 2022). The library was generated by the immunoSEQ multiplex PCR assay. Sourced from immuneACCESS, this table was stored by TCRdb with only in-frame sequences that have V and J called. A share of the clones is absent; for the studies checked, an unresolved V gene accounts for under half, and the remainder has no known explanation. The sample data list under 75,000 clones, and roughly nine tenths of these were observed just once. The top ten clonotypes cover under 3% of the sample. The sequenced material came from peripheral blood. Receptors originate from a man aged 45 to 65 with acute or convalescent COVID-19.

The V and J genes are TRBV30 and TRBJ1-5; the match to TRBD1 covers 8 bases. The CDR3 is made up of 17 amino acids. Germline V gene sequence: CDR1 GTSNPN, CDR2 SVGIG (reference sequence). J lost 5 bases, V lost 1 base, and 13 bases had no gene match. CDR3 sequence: CAWSEEQGGMVDQPQHF. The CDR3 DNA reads TGTGCCTGGAGTGAGGAACAGGGGGGGATGGTTGATCAGCCCCAGCATTTT.

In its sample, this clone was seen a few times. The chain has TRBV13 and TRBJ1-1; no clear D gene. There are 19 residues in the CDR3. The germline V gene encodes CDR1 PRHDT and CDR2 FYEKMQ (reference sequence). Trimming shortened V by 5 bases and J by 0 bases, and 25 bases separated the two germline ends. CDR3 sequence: CASSASPGFRRTMNTEAFF. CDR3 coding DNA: TGTGCCAGCAGCGCCTCTCCGGGGTTCAGGAGGACCATGAACACTGAAGCTTTCTTT.

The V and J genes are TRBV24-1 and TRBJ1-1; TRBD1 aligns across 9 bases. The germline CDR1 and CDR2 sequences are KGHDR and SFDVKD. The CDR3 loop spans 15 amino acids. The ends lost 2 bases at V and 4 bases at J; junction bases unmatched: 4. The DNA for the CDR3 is TGTGCCACCAGTGATTCAACAGGGGGCCCCACTGAAGCTTTCTTT. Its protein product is CATSDSTGGPTEAFF.

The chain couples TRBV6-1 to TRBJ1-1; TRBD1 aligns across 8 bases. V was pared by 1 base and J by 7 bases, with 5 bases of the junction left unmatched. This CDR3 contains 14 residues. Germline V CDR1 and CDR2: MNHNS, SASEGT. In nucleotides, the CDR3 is TGTGCCAGCAGTGAAGGTGCAGGGGGCAATGAAGCTTTCTTT. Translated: CASSEGAGGNEAFF.

The CDR3: CASSYSSGANQPQHF. The CDR3 DNA reads as TGTGCCAGCAGTTACTCGTCAGGGGCCAATCAGCCCCAGCATTTT. V is TRBV6-5 and J is TRBJ1-5, with D perhaps TRBD1 (6 bases). The CDR3 spans 15 residues. With 0 bases removed from V and 3 bases from J, the gap between germline ends came to 9 bases. CDR1 and CDR2 from the germline V gene are MNHEY and SVGAGI.